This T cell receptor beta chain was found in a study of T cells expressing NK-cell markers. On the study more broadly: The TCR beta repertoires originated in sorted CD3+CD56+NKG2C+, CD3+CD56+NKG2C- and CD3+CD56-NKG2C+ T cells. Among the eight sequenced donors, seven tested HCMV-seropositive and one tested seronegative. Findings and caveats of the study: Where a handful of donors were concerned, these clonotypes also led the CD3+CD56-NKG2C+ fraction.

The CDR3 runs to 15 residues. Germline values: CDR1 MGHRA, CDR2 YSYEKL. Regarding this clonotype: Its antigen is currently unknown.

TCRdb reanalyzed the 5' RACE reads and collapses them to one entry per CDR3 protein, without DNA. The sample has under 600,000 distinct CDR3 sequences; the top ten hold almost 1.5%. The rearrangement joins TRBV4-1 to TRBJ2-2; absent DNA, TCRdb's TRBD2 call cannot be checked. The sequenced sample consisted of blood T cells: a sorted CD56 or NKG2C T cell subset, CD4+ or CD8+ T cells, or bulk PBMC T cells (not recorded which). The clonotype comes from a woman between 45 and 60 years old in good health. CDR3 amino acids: CASSQGTSGIGELFF.